This T cell receptor (beta chain) derives from a study of blood T cell repertoires in COVID-19. Study-level background: T cells, B-cell-depleted T cells, or PBMCs provided the cDNA or gDNA that served as material.

Grouping used clinical history reported by participants in a survey and questionnaire. Cohort 3 donors counted as recovered after two negative PCRs, clearance, or resolved symptoms. This clone was seen just once. Here immunoSEQ multiplex PCR was the method, and the copy in TCRdb shows in-frame clones only, minus some. Of some 170,000 clones detected, more than 80% appear once; the ten largest clones hold under 8%. Sequenced: PBMCs or T cells enriched from blood (not recorded which). This TCR derives from a man between 40 and 49 years old who had recovered from COVID-19.

In nucleotides, the CDR3 is TGTGCCAGCGCCAGGGAGCGGGGGGGAACCTACGAGCAGTACTTC. This codes for CASARERGGTYEQYF. The rearrangement uses TRBV5-4 and TRBJ2-7; TRBD2 matches at 10 bases. The CDR3 is 15 residues long. Germline CDR1 and CDR2: SGHNT and YYREEE (reference sequence). V gave up 7 bases and J gave up 2 bases; unmatched junction bases: 9.